This T cell receptor beta chain is drawn from a study of Graves' ophthalmopathy and Graves' hyperthyroidism. Study-wide results and limits: Detection in blood was also observed for most expanded thyroid clonotypes above 0.001 frequency. Ophthalmopathy progression cases were predicted by the model with 70.59% sensitivity and about 72% specificity.

Other autoimmune diseases, uncontrolled infections, pregnancy and lactation each led to patient exclusion. Clinical symptoms and serum thyroxine were used for diagnosis; TRAb, thyroid ultrasound and orbital computed tomography were also relied on. The authors amplified TCR beta CDR3 regions from RNA transcripts. A first-round RT-PCR used HTBI primers, followed by a second-round multiplex PCR. Each CDR3 protein gets one entry after TCRdb re-called the multiplex PCR reads with MiXCR. This sample has hundreds of thousands of distinct CDR3 sequences; about an eighth occur once, and the top ten carry more than 8.5%. The table lists this clonotype with many counts. The antigen is not known. The CDR3 contains 14 residues. From germline, CDR1 is SGHRS and CDR2 YFSETQ. V lost 4 bases and J lost 0, with 8 bases in between.

The sample was blood. The receptor was derived from a woman aged 25 to 45 with Graves' ophthalmopathy. V gene TRBV5-1 combines with J gene TRBJ1-3; D remains unclear. In nucleotides, the CDR3 is TGCGCCAGCAGCATGGCGGGCTCTGGAAACACCATATATTTT. It is translated as CASSMAGSGNTIYF.